The 26 T cell receptor beta chains presented below share a single source sample, sequenced in a study of blood T cell repertoires in COVID-19. Repertoires were generated with immunoSEQ multiplex PCR, while TCRdb's copy carries only in-frame clones and drops some. Of about 140,000 clones listed, about 80% are singletons. Sequencing input: peripheral blood. These receptors were taken from an older woman with acute or convalescent COVID-19.

The V gene is TRBV21-1, the J gene TRBJ2-3; TRBD2 is taken as the D call from the table, unchecked against the DNA. TRBV21-1 is reported as a pseudogene. This CDR3 has 15 amino acids. Written as DNA, the CDR3 is TGTGCCAGCGCCCATAGCGGGAAAGGCACAGATACGCAGTATTTT. Encoded protein: CASAHSGKGTDTQYF.

The chain uses TRBV10-3 and TRBJ1-2; tentatively, D is TRBD1 (5 bases). The V gene's germline CDR1 is ENHRY and CDR2 SYGVKD. The germline V and J ends were trimmed by 8 bases and 6 bases, with 10 bases remaining between them. CDR3 length equals 11 residues. CDR3 sequence: CAIGEGNGYTF. The CDR3 nucleotides read TGTGCCATCGGGGAGGGGAATGGCTACACCTTC.

This CDR3 is CASSSFSTSSTGELFF. The CDR3 DNA follows: TGTGCCAGCAGTTCCTTCTCGACTAGTAGCACCGGGGAGCTGTTTTTT. The rearrangement uses TRBV7-8 and TRBJ2-2; tentative D call: TRBD2 (6 bases). V shed 6 bases and J shed 4 bases, with 18 bases lying between them. CDR1 is SGHVS, CDR2 FQNEAQ, per germline. The CDR3 has 16 amino acids. Full variable domain (missing parts from reference TRBV7-8 and TRBJ2-2): GAGVSQSPRYKVAKRGQDVALRCDPISGHVSLFWYQQALGQGPEFLTYFQNEAQLDKSGLPSDRFFAERPEGSVSTLKIQRTQQEDSAVYLCASSSFSTSSTGELFFGEGSRLTVL.

The chain combines TRBV12-3 or TRBV12-4 with TRBJ2-2; the D is unclear. The CDR3 is made up of 13 amino acids. V was shortened by 5 bases and J by 7 bases, with 11 bases between the two germline ends. The CDR3 protein is CASSQVLGGELFF. In nucleotides, the CDR3 is TGTGCCAGCAGTCAGGTGCTCGGCGGGGAGCTGTTTTTT.

This chain uses TRBV18 with TRBJ2-7, with TRBD2 matching 8 bases. The CDR3 has 13 amino acids. The J segment lost 12 bases and the V segment lost 2 bases, leaving 9 bases of the junction unmatched. From germline, CDR1 is KGHSH and CDR2 LQKENI. The CDR3 DNA follows: TGTGCCAGCTCACCAACCGGAGCGGGAGTTGGGTACTTC. It yields the protein CASSPTGAGVGYF. The whole variable domain, filled in from reference TRBV18 and TRBJ2-7, reads NAGVMQNPRHLVRRRGQEARLRCSPMKGHSHVYWYRQLPEEGLKFMVYLQKENIIDESGMPKERFSAEFPKEGPSILRIQQVVRGDSAAYFCASSPTGAGVGYFGPGTRLTVT.

The chain joins TRBV27 to TRBJ1-2; tentative D call: TRBD1 (6 bases). The V and J ends lost 5 bases and 4 bases respectively, with 20 bases between them. This CDR3 is built from 16 residues. In germline, CDR1 is MNHEY, CDR2 SMNVEV (reference sequence). The CDR3: CASSPGGHPGGYGYTF. For the CDR3, the DNA is TGTGCCAGCAGTCCGGGGGGACACCCGGGGGGCTATGGCTACACCTTC.

This clone has more than one count but fewer than ten. This chain uses TRBV5-1 with TRBJ1-2; no clear D gene. Germline values: CDR1 SGHRS, CDR2 YFSETQ. The V and J ends lost 4 bases and 3 bases respectively, with 19 bases between them. CDR3 size: 16 residues. The CDR3 DNA is TGCGCCAGCAGCCCTGAGGGTTTGGCTGAGGACTATGGCTACACCTTC. This sequence encodes CASSPEGLAEDYGYTF.

This clone was recorded once. The chain carries TRBV15 and TRBJ2-1; D unresolved. This CDR3 contains 14 residues. Trimming left V 3 bases short and J 3 bases short, with 9 bases between. Germline V gene sequence: CDR1 LNHNV, CDR2 YYDKDF (reference sequence). CDR3 residues: CATSRSAFYNEQFF. CDR3 in DNA: TGTGCCACCAGCAGGAGTGCCTTCTACAATGAGCAGTTCTTC.

The V gene is TRBV13, the J gene TRBJ2-3, with 8 bases identical to TRBD2. The V and J ends lost 5 bases and 5 bases, in that order; junction bases with no gene match: 12. The CDR3 is 16 amino acids. Germline values: CDR1 PRHDT, CDR2 FYEKMQ (reference sequence). The CDR3 sequence is CASSPRGAGALDTQYF. The CDR3 DNA follows: TGTGCCAGCAGCCCCCGGGGAGCGGGAGCATTAGATACGCAGTATTTT.

This chain connects TRBV6-5 to TRBJ2-2; 10 bases line up with TRBD1. Trimming cost V 6 bases and J 6 bases; bases outside gene matches: 7. The germline V gene has CDR1 MNHEY and CDR2 SVGAGI. This CDR3 region has 15 residues. The CDR3 region is CASSGDRGLAGELFF. The CDR3 nucleotides read TGTGCCAGCAGCGGTGACAGGGGGCTTGCCGGGGAGCTGTTTTTT.

A single count supports this clone. The chain combines TRBV28 with TRBJ1-2; 8 nucleotides align to TRBD1. CDR3 size: 17 residues. CDR1 is MDHEN and CDR2 is SYDVKM in the germline V gene. Trimming removed 4 bases from V and 2 bases from J; junction bases left unmatched: 12. The CDR3 here is CASSSHLGTGLNYGYTF. CDR3 coding DNA: TGTGCCAGCAGTTCGCACCTGGGGACAGGACTAAACTATGGCTACACCTTC.

The CDR3 protein is CASSLGIEAFF. CDR3 nucleotide sequence: TGTGCCAGCAGCTTGGGTATTGAAGCTTTCTTT. The J gene is TRBJ1-1, the V gene TRBV5-6; D unresolved. Trimming shortened V by 0 bases and J by 7 bases, and 4 bases separated the two germline ends. Germline assignment: CDR1 SGHDT and CDR2 YYEEEE. The length of the CDR3 is 11 residues.

The J gene is TRBJ2-5, the V gene TRBV6-2 or TRBV6-3; weak D call: TRBD2 (6 bases). Germline CDR1 reads MNHEY; CDR2 reads SVGEGT. CDR3 length: 16 residues. Trimming cost V 6 bases and J 8 bases, with 25 bases left between them. The CDR3 spells CASSAGARLGGSTQYF. CDR3 nucleotide sequence: TGTGCCAGCAGCGCGGGTGCCCGACTGGGGGGTAGCACCCAGTACTTC.

This clone occurred once. The genes are TRBV19 and TRBJ2-1; TRBD2 agrees at 12 bases. Germline CDR1 reads LNHDA; CDR2 reads SQIVND (reference sequence). The CDR3 is 16 residues long. After removal of 0 bases from V and 8 bases from J, the junction contained 5 bases not matched to a gene. As DNA, the CDR3 is TGTGCCAGTAGTATAGATCTAGCGGGAGGGCCTGATGAGCAGTTCTTC. Translated: CASSIDLAGGPDEQFF. Supplemented by reference TRBV19 and TRBJ2-1, the full variable domain reads DGGITQSPKYLFRKEGQNVTLSCEQNLNHDAMYWYRQDPGQGLRLIYYSQIVNDFQKGDIAEGYSVSREKKESFPLTVTSAQKNPTAFYLCASSIDLAGGPDEQFFGPGTRLTVL.

This clone appeared a few times. This chain joins TRBV5-4 and TRBJ2-7; TRBD1 aligns across 10 bases. With V trimmed by 4 bases and J by 4 bases, 8 bases remained unmatched. CDR3 length: 15 residues. Germline assignment: CDR1 SGHNT and CDR2 YYREEE (reference sequence). CDR3 region: CASSLGAGQGYEQYF. The CDR3 coding sequence is TGTGCCAGCAGCCTTGGAGCGGGACAGGGGTACGAGCAGTACTTC.

The rearrangement links TRBV19 to TRBJ1-1, with unresolved D. The V gene's germline CDR1 is LNHDA and CDR2 SQIVND (reference sequence). CDR3 length equals 16 residues. The V and J ends lost 3 bases and 0 bases respectively, with 14 bases between them. The CDR3 here is CASSMAHTQMNTEAFF. In DNA, the CDR3 is TGTGCCAGTAGTATGGCCCACACGCAAATGAACACTGAAGCTTTCTTT.

The rearrangement joins TRBV7-9 to TRBJ2-7, with TRBD1 matching 8 bases. J lost 2 bases, V lost 3 bases, and 3 bases had no gene match. CDR1 SEHNR and CDR2 FQNEAQ come from the germline V gene (reference sequence). The CDR3 contains 14 residues. In DNA, the CDR3 is TGTGCCAGCAGCTTCGGACAGGGCACCTACGAGCAGTACTTC. Its translation: CASSFGQGTYEQYF.

V and J are TRBV30 and TRBJ1-2; no firm D call. The germline V gene has CDR1 GTSNPN and CDR2 SVGIG (reference sequence). This CDR3 has 13 residues. The DNA for the CDR3 is TGTGCTCGGAGGCCGGAGGGAGGATTAAGCTACACCTTC. It specifies CARRPEGGLSYTF.

This clone was found once. V usage is TRBV5-1 and J usage is TRBJ2-5; D uncertain. V was clipped by 3 bases and J by 5 bases, with 8 bases between them. The V gene's germline CDR1 is SGHRS and CDR2 YFSETQ. CDR3 length: 12 amino acids. CDR3 residues: CASSSTRETQYF. The CDR3 region has the DNA TGCGCCAGCAGCTCAACGAGGGAGACCCAGTACTTC. The complete variable domain, with remaining parts taken from reference TRBV5-1 and TRBJ2-5, reads KAGVTQTPRYLIKTRGQQVTLSCSPISGHRSVSWYQQTPGQGLQFLFEYFSETQRNKGNFPGRFSGRQFSNSRSEMNVSTLELGDSALYLCASSSTRETQYFGPGTRLLVL.

The rearrangement links TRBV27 to TRBJ2-1; 10 bases map to TRBD2. Germline CDR1 and CDR2: MNHEY and SMNVEV (reference sequence). V lost 3 bases and J lost 2; bases outside the gene matches: 1. The CDR3 consists of 15 residues. This CDR3 is CASSLLAGAYNEQFF. The CDR3 region has the DNA TGTGCCAGCAGTTTGCTAGCGGGGGCCTACAATGAGCAGTTCTTC.

The chain carries TRBV24-1 and TRBJ2-5; TRBD2 matches at 16 bases. Losses at the gene ends were 4 bases for V and 2 bases for J; bases not matched to a gene: 9. This CDR3 comprises 19 residues. The germline V gene encodes CDR1 KGHDR and CDR2 SFDVKD. CDR3 loop: CATSDAGLAGGAPQETQYF. CDR3 in DNA: TGTGCCACCAGTGACGCGGGACTAGCGGGAGGGGCCCCTCAAGAGACCCAGTACTTC.

This CDR3 reads CASSEIGELGQLNTGELFF. The CDR3 DNA is TGTGCCAGCAGTGAAATAGGGGAATTAGGACAGCTGAACACCGGGGAGCTGTTTTTT. The chain uses TRBV2 and TRBJ2-2; D perhaps matches TRBD1 (6 bases). The germline V gene encodes CDR1 SNHLY and CDR2 FYNNEI. V lost 2 bases to trimming and J lost 1 base, with 20 bases between them. This CDR3 comprises 19 residues.

In this sample, this clone turned up once. This chain links TRBV3-1 (or the pseudogene TRBV3-2) with TRBJ1-1; unclear D gene. V was trimmed by 3 bases and J by 1 base, leaving 9 bases between them. The germline V gene encodes CDR1 LGHDT and CDR2 YNNKEL (reference sequence). CDR3 length: 14 amino acids. CDR3 loop: CASSHLRGNTEAFF. The CDR3 nucleotides read TGTGCCAGCAGCCACCTACGGGGGAACACTGAAGCTTTCTTT.

The rearrangement links TRBV6-5 to TRBJ1-3, with D possibly matching TRBD1 (5 bases). This CDR3 has 13 residues. Trimming removed 6 bases from V and 4 bases from J, with 10 bases in between. The germline CDR1 and CDR2 sequences are MNHEY and SVGAGI. The CDR3 loop reads CASSPGGGNTIYF. In DNA, the CDR3 is TGTGCCAGCAGCCCCGGGGGGGGAAACACCATATATTTT.

The chain joins TRBV3-1 (or the pseudogene TRBV3-2) to TRBJ2-3, with 7 positions matching TRBD2. Germline CDR1 is LGHDT and CDR2 is YNNKEL (reference sequence). Germline trimming cut 4 bases from V and 0 bases from J; bases unmatched to any gene: 16. CDR3 length: 19 residues. This chain's CDR3 is CASSPMGREIPKSTDTQYF. The CDR3 DNA reads as TGTGCCAGCAGCCCCATGGGGCGGGAGATTCCTAAAAGCACAGATACGCAGTATTTT.

The chain carries TRBV27 and TRBJ1-2; possible D gene TRBD1, 5 bases. The CDR3 is 15 residues long. Trimming took 4 bases from V and 4 from J, leaving 16 bases between them. The germline V gene encodes CDR1 MNHEY and CDR2 SMNVEV (reference sequence). The CDR3 reads CASSSWLRGVYGYTF. The CDR3 DNA reads TGTGCCAGCAGTTCTTGGCTAAGGGGCGTCTATGGCTACACCTTC.